The rows below give T cell receptor beta chains drawn from one sample of a study of blood T cell repertoires in COVID-19. Assay: immunoSEQ multiplex PCR; the TCRdb copy retains only in-frame clones and omits some. The sample yields about 360,000 clones, around 87% seen once. Source material: PBMCs or T cells enriched from blood (not recorded which). The receptors come from a man in his forties or fifties in a cohort exposed to, infected with or recovered from COVID-19 (not recorded which). CDR3s include the opening cysteine and the closing phenylalanine or tryptophan. The D gene is left open where the match is weak. Clone sizes are given selectively: once, few, many, or a class where the clone is expanded.

abundance,v_gene,j_gene,d_gene,CDR3aa
NA,TRBV15,TRBJ1-4,NA,CATRATASEKLFF
NA,TRBV7-9,TRBJ1-1,TRBD1,CASSSRQGANTEAFF
NA,TRBV2,TRBJ2-1,TRBD1,CASSEQGGPYNEQFF
few,TRBV5-5,TRBJ1-2,NA,CASSLSGSSYGYTF
NA,TRBV28,TRBJ2-4,NA,CASSRPTEIAKNIQYF
NA,TRBV4-1,TRBJ2-6,NA,CASSQSTQGTLSGANVLTF
NA,TRBV6-5,TRBJ2-7,TRBD2,CASSSSLAWEQYF
NA,TRBV6-6,TRBJ2-7,TRBD1,CASSKGQGFEQYF
NA,TRBV10-2,TRBJ1-3,NA,CASSESMGQPSGNTIYF
NA,TRBV6-5,TRBJ1-1,NA,CASTNAPLKNTEAFF
NA,TRBV7-9,TRBJ2-7,NA,CASSLVRPPSYEQYF
NA,TRBV3-1/TRBV3-2,TRBJ1-4,TRBD1,CASSQGQGGKLFF
NA,TRBV4-1,TRBJ1-6,NA,CASSHLARQNNSPLHF
NA,TRBV5-4,TRBJ2-1,NA,CASSPTQTRPGNEQFF
NA,TRBV5-1,TRBJ1-1,NA,CASSFDSLNTEAFF
NA,TRBV4-2,TRBJ2-1,TRBD2,CASSHSFAGDGFF
NA,TRBV5-5,TRBJ2-5,NA,CASSLDSLQETQYF
once,TRBV27,TRBJ1-2,NA,CASRDSTNYGYTF
NA,TRBV4-1,TRBJ1-4,TRBD1,CASSQDPGGINEKLFF
NA,TRBV5-1,TRBJ2-3,TRBD1,CASSYGPGQTDTQYF
NA,TRBV5-1,TRBJ1-1,TRBD1,CASKWTGVGANTEAFF
NA,TRBV28,TRBJ1-2,NA,CASSPPPTGFYGYTF
NA,TRBV5-1,TRBJ2-7,TRBD1,CASSFSGGTYEQYF
once,TRBV9,NA,NA,CASSVGSRHEQYF
NA,TRBV19,TRBJ1-5,NA,CASSILRGRNQPQHF
NA,TRBV5-4,TRBJ2-1,TRBD2,CASSIRTSGSYNEQFF
NA,TRBV5-1,TRBJ1-3,NA,CASSTGKEGNTIYF
NA,TRBV20-1,TRBJ1-3,NA,CSASPRTGNTIYF
few,TRBV30,TRBJ1-1,NA,CAWNRGKNTEAFF
NA,TRBV9,TRBJ1-2,NA,CASSVWSGNYGYTF
NA,TRBV3-1/TRBV3-2,TRBJ2-1,NA,CASSQGSDHYNEQFF
NA,TRBV7-2,TRBJ1-4,NA,CASSSDSLNEKLFF
once,TRBV7-6,TRBJ1-1,NA,CASSLYGGTEAFF
NA,TRBV2,TRBJ2-5,TRBD2,CASRIGGGQETQYF
NA,TRBV6-2/TRBV6-3,TRBJ2-1,TRBD2,CASSSPRENKFF
NA,TRBV2,TRBJ2-3,TRBD2,CASSEDRLAETDTQYF
NA,TRBV7-9,TRBJ1-1,NA,CASRGDPGTSPSNTEAFF
once,TRBV7-2,TRBJ2-2,NA,CASSRDYSGELFF
NA,TRBV19,TRBJ2-7,NA,CASSILGGGGEQYF
NA,TRBV5-1,TRBJ2-5,NA,CASSPGVGVGTQYF
NA,TRBV4-2,TRBJ2-7,TRBD2,CASSQGLGPYEQYF
NA,TRBV28,TRBJ2-5,NA,CASRGPGQGETQYF
NA,TRBV7-9,TRBJ1-6,TRBD1,CASSFRDSYYNSPLHF
NA,TRBV4-1,TRBJ2-1,NA,CASSQATRLAQGEQFF
NA,TRBV20-1,TRBJ2-7,NA,CSASPPDRYSAANSYEQYF
NA,TRBV18,TRBJ1-2,TRBD1,CASSDRDRESRGYTF
NA,TRBV30,TRBJ1-2,NA,CAWSLQGSYGYTF
NA,TRBV5-6,TRBJ2-7,NA,CASSLSLWDTVYEQYF
NA,TRBV27,TRBJ1-2,TRBD1,CASSFRQGYGYTF
NA,TRBV5-4,TRBJ1-6,TRBD1,CASRRDRGLNSPLHF
NA,TRBV5-4,TRBJ2-2,TRBD2,CASSPKGGLAGGTGELFF
few,TRBV21-1,TRBJ2-7,NA,CASSKGTGVSYEQYF